These T cell receptor beta chains were read from a single sample in a study of post-analysis software for immune sequencing data. MiXCR, applied by TCRdb to the PCR reads, yields one record per CDR3 protein. The sample holds 450,000 to 700,000 distinct CDR3 sequences, 44% seen once. Input material: blood. Source of these receptors: a girl aged 10 to 17 with multiple sclerosis. Both conserved end residues are part of each CDR3. A D gene is named only where the DNA matches it firmly. The listing skips clone size in some rows; elsewhere it reads once, few, many or a size class.

d_call j_call clone_size v_call cdr3_aa cdr3_nt
TRBD1 TRBJ2-7 few TRBV25-1 CTSSGHRGSSYEQYF TGTACCAGCAGTGGACACAGGGGTAGTTCCTACGAGCAGTACTTC
TRBD1 TRBJ1-2 - TRBV10-3 CAISGQGAGGYTF TGTGCCATCAGTGGACAGGGGGCGGGCGGCTACACCTTC
TRBD2 TRBJ2-7 - TRBV6-6 CASSYRGIAGGPYEQYF TGTGCCAGCAGTTACAGGGGAATAGCGGGAGGGCCCTACGAGCAGTACTTC
- TRBJ1-2 - TRBV7-2 CASSPYQGYQGYTF TGTGCCAGCAGTCCATACCAGGGCTATCAGGGCTACACCTTC
TRBD2 TRBJ2-1 - TRBV12-3/TRBV12-4 CASSLRLAGPNEQFF TGTGCCAGCAGTTTAAGACTAGCGGGGCCCAATGAGCAGTTCTTC
TRBD1 TRBJ2-5 - TRBV29-1 CSVDRVSGETQYF TGCAGCGTCGACAGGGTGTCTGGAGAGACCCAGTACTTC
TRBD1 TRBJ1-1 - TRBV12-3/TRBV12-4 CASTDRQGGTEAFF TGTGCCAGCACCGATCGACAGGGTGGGACTGAAGCTTTCTTT
- TRBJ2-1 - TRBV29-1 CSVDPSTYNEQFF TGCAGCGTTGACCCCTCCACCTACAATGAGCAGTTCTTC
- TRBJ1-2 - TRBV28 CASRAPGEGYTF TGTGCCAGCAGGGCCCCCGGGGAAGGCTACACCTTC
- TRBJ2-1 - TRBV10-3 CAISERGGTYNEQFF TGTGCCATCAGTGAGAGGGGGGGGACCTACAATGAGCAGTTCTTC
TRBD1 TRBJ2-5 - TRBV20-1 CSARAPQGESETQYF TGCAGTGCTAGAGCACCCCAGGGGGAGTCGGAGACCCAGTACTTC
TRBD2 TRBJ2-7 once TRBV9 CASSPTARLADTYEQYF TGTGCCAGCAGCCCTACGGCTAGACTAGCGGATACCTACGAGCAGTACTTC
TRBD1 TRBJ2-5 few TRBV29-1 CSAGQGMEQYF TGCAGCGCTGGACAGGGAATGGAGCAGTACTTC
- TRBJ2-7 few TRBV7-9 CASSSGEKGIYEQYF TGTGCCAGCAGCTCCGGTGAGAAGGGAATCTACGAGCAGTACTTC
TRBD1 TRBJ1-1 - TRBV7-2 CASSLQGGWTEAFF TGTGCCAGCAGCCTCCAGGGGGGCTGGACTGAAGCTTTCTTT